Listed below are T cell receptor beta chains from one sample, sequenced in a study of vaccination and CD4 T cells after COVID-19. Antigens of these TCRs are unknown. TCRdb re-derived calls from the PCR reads in MiXCR, one entry per CDR3 protein. Of around 27,000 distinct CDR3 sequences listed, around a third are singletons. The source material was CD4+ T cells from blood, cultured in vitro, sampled about 7 months after SARS-CoV-2 vaccination. The receptor source for this set is a human donor who had recovered from COVID-19. The CDR3 runs from the conserved cysteine through the conserved F or W. Fields, in order: V gene, D gene, clone size, J gene, CDR3 DNA, CDR3 protein. D genes are given only for firm matches. Clone size is shown for a subset of rows, as once, few, many or a class of expanded clone.

V gene: TRBV27
D gene: .
clone size: .
J gene: TRBJ1-5
CDR3 DNA: TGTGCCAGCAGTTTATCTTATGGGTACCCCTGGCCCCAGCATTTT
CDR3 protein: CASSLSYGYPWPQHF

V gene: TRBV7-3
D gene: .
clone size: .
J gene: TRBJ2-2
CDR3 DNA: TGTGCCAGCAGTGCGGTATTGAACACCGGGGAGCTGTTTTTT
CDR3 protein: CASSAVLNTGELFF

V gene: TRBV6-1
D gene: .
clone size: .
J gene: TRBJ1-3
CDR3 DNA: TGTGCCAGCGCACCATACAGGACAGCTGGAAACACCATATATTTT
CDR3 protein: CASAPYRTAGNTIYF

V gene: TRBV2
D gene: .
clone size: .
J gene: TRBJ1-5
CDR3 DNA: TGTGCCAGCAGTGAGGGTGGTCAGCCCCAGCATTTT
CDR3 protein: CASSEGGQPQHF

V gene: TRBV6-5
D gene: TRBD2
clone size: .
J gene: TRBJ2-7
CDR3 DNA: TGTGCCAGCAGTTACCCGGGAGGTACGTCGCAGTACTTC
CDR3 protein: CASSYPGGTSQYF

V gene: TRBV6-2/TRBV6-3
D gene: .
clone size: .
J gene: TRBJ2-1
CDR3 DNA: TGTGCCAGCAACGACCCCGCAGGGAGCTCCTACAATGAGCAGTTCTTC
CDR3 protein: CASNDPAGSSYNEQFF

V gene: TRBV19
D gene: .
clone size: .
J gene: TRBJ2-3
CDR3 DNA: TGTGCCAGTAGTTCTTGGGGCAGTCCTCGCACAGATACGCAGTATTTT
CDR3 protein: CASSSWGSPRTDTQYF

V gene: TRBV12-3/TRBV12-4
D gene: .
clone size: .
J gene: TRBJ2-1
CDR3 DNA: TGTGCCAGCAGTTTAGGGGGGGTCAATGAGCAGTTCTTC
CDR3 protein: CASSLGGVNEQFF

V gene: TRBV20-1
D gene: TRBD2
clone size: few
J gene: TRBJ2-5
CDR3 DNA: TGCAGTGCTAGGAACCGACGATCTAGCGGGTGGGAAGAGACCCAGTACTTC
CDR3 protein: CSARNRRSSGWEETQYF

V gene: TRBV5-4
D gene: TRBD2
clone size: .
J gene: TRBJ2-2
CDR3 DNA: TGTGCCAGCAGCGGAGGTAGCGGGAGCAGCACCGGGGAGCTGTTTTTT
CDR3 protein: CASSGGSGSSTGELFF

V gene: TRBV7-8
D gene: TRBD2
clone size: once
J gene: TRBJ2-3
CDR3 DNA: TGTGCCAGCAGTACCGGGACTAGCGGGACTTTCGGCACCCCTCGGACGCAGTATTTT
CDR3 protein: CASSTGTSGTFGTPRTQYF

V gene: TRBV4-1
D gene: .
clone size: .
J gene: TRBJ1-6
CDR3 DNA: TGCGCCAGCAGCCAAGATCACAGGGTGTTGGATTCACCCCTCCACTTT
CDR3 protein: CASSQDHRVLDSPLHF

V gene: TRBV10-3
D gene: TRBD2
clone size: .
J gene: TRBJ2-3
CDR3 DNA: TGTGCCATCAGTGAGGGACTAGCGGGAACGGATACGCAGTATTTT
CDR3 protein: CAISEGLAGTDTQYF

V gene: TRBV14
D gene: TRBD1
clone size: .
J gene: TRBJ1-1
CDR3 DNA: TGTGCCAGCAGCAGCGACAGGGTAGGGAACACTGAAGCTTTCTTT
CDR3 protein: CASSSDRVGNTEAFF

V gene: TRBV5-8
D gene: .
clone size: .
J gene: TRBJ2-7
CDR3 DNA: TGTGCCAGCAGCTTCAGCCTTTTCTACGAGCAGTACTTC
CDR3 protein: CASSFSLFYEQYF

V gene: TRBV20-1
D gene: .
clone size: .
J gene: TRBJ1-5
CDR3 DNA: TGCAGTGCTAGAGACTTCTCAGGGGCGGCACAGCCCCAGCATTTT
CDR3 protein: CSARDFSGAAQPQHF

V gene: TRBV19
D gene: TRBD1
clone size: .
J gene: TRBJ2-3
CDR3 DNA: TGTGCCAGTAGTAAGGGGGCAACAGATACGCAGTATTTT
CDR3 protein: CASSKGATDTQYF

V gene: TRBV6-1
D gene: TRBD2
clone size: few
J gene: TRBJ2-1
CDR3 DNA: TGTGCCAGCATCCTACTAGCGGGAGATTTCTGGGCCAATGAGCAGTTCTTC
CDR3 protein: CASILLAGDFWANEQFF

V gene: TRBV20-1
D gene: .
clone size: few
J gene: TRBJ2-7
CDR3 DNA: TGCAGTGCTAGAGATCCGGGCGTTCGGTACGAGCAGTACTTC
CDR3 protein: CSARDPGVRYEQYF

V gene: TRBV29-1
D gene: .
clone size: .
J gene: TRBJ2-6
CDR3 DNA: TGCAGCGCCCATCTGGGGGCCAACGTCCTGACTTTC
CDR3 protein: CSAHLGANVLTF

V gene: TRBV7-6
D gene: .
clone size: few
J gene: TRBJ2-7
CDR3 DNA: TGTGCCAGCAGCGTGCGACTGGGGGGGCCGTACGAGCAGTACTTC
CDR3 protein: CASSVRLGGPYEQYF

V gene: TRBV4-2
D gene: TRBD2
clone size: .
J gene: TRBJ2-5
CDR3 DNA: TGTGCCAGCAGCCGGGGACTAGCGGTACAAGAGACCCAGTACTTC
CDR3 protein: CASSRGLAVQETQYF

V gene: TRBV20-1
D gene: .
clone size: .
J gene: TRBJ2-1
CDR3 DNA: TGCAGTGCTAGGACCCCATTGGATGAGCAGTTCTTC
CDR3 protein: CSARTPLDEQFF

V gene: TRBV29-1
D gene: TRBD2
clone size: .
J gene: TRBJ2-5
CDR3 DNA: TGCAGCGTTGAAGGAGGTGGACTAGTTGGAGAGACCCAGTACTTC
CDR3 protein: CSVEGGGLVGETQYF

V gene: TRBV6-2/TRBV6-3
D gene: .
clone size: once
J gene: TRBJ1-1
CDR3 DNA: TGTGCCAGCAGTGACCCGGGACGGCGGTTGGTGAACACTGAAGCTTTCTTT
CDR3 protein: CASSDPGRRLVNTEAFF

V gene: TRBV10-2
D gene: TRBD1
clone size: .
J gene: TRBJ2-7
CDR3 DNA: TGCGCCAGCAGTGCCGTCCCCGGGACAGGGTCCTACGAGCAGTACTTC
CDR3 protein: CASSAVPGTGSYEQYF

V gene: TRBV6-2/TRBV6-3
D gene: .
clone size: .
J gene: TRBJ2-7
CDR3 DNA: TGTGCCAGCAGGCGGTCGGGGGAGCAGTACTTC
CDR3 protein: CASRRSGEQYF

V gene: TRBV7-2
D gene: .
clone size: few
J gene: TRBJ2-3
CDR3 DNA: TGTGCCAGCAGCTTAGTAGGGCAGGGCACAGATACGCAGTATTTT
CDR3 protein: CASSLVGQGTDTQYF

V gene: TRBV10-3
D gene: .
clone size: .
J gene: TRBJ2-2
CDR3 DNA: TGTGCCATCAGGGGACTCGGGGAGCTGTTTTTT
CDR3 protein: CAIRGLGELFF

V gene: TRBV28
D gene: .
clone size: .
J gene: TRBJ2-3
CDR3 DNA: TGTGCCAGCAGCTCGGGTGGCACAGATACGCAGTATTTT
CDR3 protein: CASSSGGTDTQYF

V gene: TRBV5-1
D gene: .
clone size: .
J gene: TRBJ2-5
CDR3 DNA: TGCGCCAGCAGCCGAGGGGGATATGAGACCCAGTACTTC
CDR3 protein: CASSRGGYETQYF